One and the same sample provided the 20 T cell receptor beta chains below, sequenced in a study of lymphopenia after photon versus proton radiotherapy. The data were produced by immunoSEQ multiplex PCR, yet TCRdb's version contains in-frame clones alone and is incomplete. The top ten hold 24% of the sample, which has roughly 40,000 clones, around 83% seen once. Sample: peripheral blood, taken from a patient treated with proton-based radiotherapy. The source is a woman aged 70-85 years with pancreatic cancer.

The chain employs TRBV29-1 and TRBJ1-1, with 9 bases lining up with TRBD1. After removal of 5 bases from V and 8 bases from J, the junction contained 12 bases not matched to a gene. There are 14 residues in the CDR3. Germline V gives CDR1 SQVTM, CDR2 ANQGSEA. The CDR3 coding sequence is TGCAGCGTTCGGGGCGGGACAGGGTTCCGGGAAGCTTTCTTT. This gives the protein CSVRGGTGFREAFF.

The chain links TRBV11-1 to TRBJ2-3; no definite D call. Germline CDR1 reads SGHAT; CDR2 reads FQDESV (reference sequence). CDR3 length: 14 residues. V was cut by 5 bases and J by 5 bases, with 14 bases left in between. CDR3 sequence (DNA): TGTGCCAGCAGCCTCAGCAGCTTCGGAGATACGCAGTATTTT. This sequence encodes CASSLSSFGDTQYF.

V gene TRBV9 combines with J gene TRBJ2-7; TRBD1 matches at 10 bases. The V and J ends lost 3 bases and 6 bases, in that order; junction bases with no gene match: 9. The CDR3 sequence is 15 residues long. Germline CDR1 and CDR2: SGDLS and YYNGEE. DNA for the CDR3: TGTGCCAGCAGCGAATCCGGGACAGGGGTGTTCGAGCAGTACTTC. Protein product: CASSESGTGVFEQYF.

CDR3 sequence reads: CASSHRGREREAAQYF. In nucleotides, the CDR3 is TGTGCCAGCAGCCATAGGGGCCGGGAGCGGGAAGCGGCCCAGTACTTC. The chain couples TRBV7-2 to TRBJ2-5; TRBD2 aligns across 7 bases. With 5 bases clipped from V and 9 bases from J, the junction kept 18 bases outside the gene matches. In germline, CDR1 is SGHTA, CDR2 FQGNSA. There are 16 residues in the CDR3.

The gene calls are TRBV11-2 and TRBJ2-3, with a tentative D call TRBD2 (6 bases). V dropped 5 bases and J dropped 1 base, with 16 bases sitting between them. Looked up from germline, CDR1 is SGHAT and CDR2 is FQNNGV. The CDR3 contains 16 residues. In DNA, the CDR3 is TGTGCCAGCAGCCCGTCGACTAGACGGCGCACAGATACGCAGTATTTT. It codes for CASSPSTRRRTDTQYF.

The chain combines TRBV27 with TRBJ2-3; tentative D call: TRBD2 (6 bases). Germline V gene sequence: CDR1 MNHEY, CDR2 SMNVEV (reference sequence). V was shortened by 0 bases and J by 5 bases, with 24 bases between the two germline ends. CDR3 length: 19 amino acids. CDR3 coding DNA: TGTGCCAGCAGTTTATCGTTCGTCGGTTCGGCGGGATTACAAGATACGCAGTATTTT. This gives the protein CASSLSFVGSAGLQDTQYF.

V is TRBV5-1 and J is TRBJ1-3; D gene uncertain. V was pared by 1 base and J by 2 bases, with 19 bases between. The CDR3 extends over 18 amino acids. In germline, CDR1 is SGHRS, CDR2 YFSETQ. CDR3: CASSLRVGSRLAGNTIYF. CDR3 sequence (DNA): TGCGCCAGCAGCTTGAGGGTAGGGAGTAGGTTGGCTGGAAACACCATATATTTT.

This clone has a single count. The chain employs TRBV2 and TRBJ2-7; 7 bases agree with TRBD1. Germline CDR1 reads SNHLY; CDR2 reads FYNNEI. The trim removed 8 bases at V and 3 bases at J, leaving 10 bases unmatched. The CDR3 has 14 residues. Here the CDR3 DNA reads TGTGCCAGCCGAAGAAGTCAGGGGGACTACGAGCAGTACTTC. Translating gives CASRRSQGDYEQYF.

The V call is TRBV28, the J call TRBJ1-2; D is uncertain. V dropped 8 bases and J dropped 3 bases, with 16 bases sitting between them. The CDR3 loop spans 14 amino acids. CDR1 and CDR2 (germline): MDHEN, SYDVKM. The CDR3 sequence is CASSLTNFYYGYTF. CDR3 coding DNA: TGTGCCAGCTCCCTTACTAACTTCTACTATGGCTACACCTTC.

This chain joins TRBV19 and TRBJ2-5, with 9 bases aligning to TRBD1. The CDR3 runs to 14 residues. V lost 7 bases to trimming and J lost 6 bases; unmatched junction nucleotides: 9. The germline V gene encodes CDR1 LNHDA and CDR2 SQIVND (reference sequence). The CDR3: CASTPQQGAKTQYF. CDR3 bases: TGTGCCAGTACTCCTCAACAGGGGGCGAAGACCCAGTACTTC.

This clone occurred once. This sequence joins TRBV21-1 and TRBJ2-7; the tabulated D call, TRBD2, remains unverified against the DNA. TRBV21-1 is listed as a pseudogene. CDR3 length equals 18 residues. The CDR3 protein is CASSKTELGGGSLYEQYF. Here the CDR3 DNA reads TGTGCCAGCAGCAAGACGGAATTGGGGGGCGGGAGTCTTTACGAGCAGTACTTC.

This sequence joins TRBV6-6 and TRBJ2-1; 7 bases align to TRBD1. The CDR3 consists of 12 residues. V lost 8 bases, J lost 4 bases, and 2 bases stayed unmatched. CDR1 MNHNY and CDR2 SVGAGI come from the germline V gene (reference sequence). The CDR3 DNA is TGTGCCAGCGGGGGACAGTACAATGAGCAGTTCTTC. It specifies CASGGQYNEQFF.

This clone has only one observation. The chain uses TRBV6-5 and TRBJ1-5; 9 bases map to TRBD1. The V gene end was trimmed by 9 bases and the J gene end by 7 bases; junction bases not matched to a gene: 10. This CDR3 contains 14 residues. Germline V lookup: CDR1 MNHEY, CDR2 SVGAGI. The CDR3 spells CASSGQGLGQPQHF. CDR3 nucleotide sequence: TGTGCCAGTTCGGGACAGGGTTTAGGGCAGCCCCAGCATTTT.

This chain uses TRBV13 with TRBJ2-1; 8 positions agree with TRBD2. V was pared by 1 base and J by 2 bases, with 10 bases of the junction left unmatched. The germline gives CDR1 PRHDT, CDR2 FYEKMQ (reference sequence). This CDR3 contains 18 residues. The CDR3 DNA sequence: TGTGCCAGCAGCTTAGAGTCACTAGCGGCAACTACCTACAATGAGCAGTTCTTC. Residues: CASSLESLAATTYNEQFF. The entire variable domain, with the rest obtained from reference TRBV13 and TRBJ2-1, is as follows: AAGVIQSPRHLIKEKRETATLKCYPIPRHDTVYWYQQGPGQDPQFLISFYEKMQSDKGSIPDRFSAQQFSDYHSELNMSSLELGDSALYFCASSLESLAATTYNEQFFGPGTRLTVL.

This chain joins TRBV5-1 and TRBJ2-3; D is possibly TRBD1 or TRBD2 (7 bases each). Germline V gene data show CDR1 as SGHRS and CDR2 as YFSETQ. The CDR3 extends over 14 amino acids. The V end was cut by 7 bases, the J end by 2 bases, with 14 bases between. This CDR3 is CASGQGGNTDTQYF. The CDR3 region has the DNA TGCGCCAGCGGCCAGGGGGGGAACACAGATACGCAGTATTTT.

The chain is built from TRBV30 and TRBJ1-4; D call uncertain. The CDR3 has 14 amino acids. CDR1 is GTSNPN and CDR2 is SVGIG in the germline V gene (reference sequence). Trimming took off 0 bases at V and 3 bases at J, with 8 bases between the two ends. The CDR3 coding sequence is TGTGCCTGGAGTGTACAAACGTCTAATGAAAAACTGTTTTTT. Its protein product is CAWSVQTSNEKLFF.

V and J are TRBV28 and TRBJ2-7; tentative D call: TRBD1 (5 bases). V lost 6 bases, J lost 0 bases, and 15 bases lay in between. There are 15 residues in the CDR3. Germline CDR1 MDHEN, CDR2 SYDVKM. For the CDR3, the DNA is TGTGCCAGCAGCCTCTGGGGCCGGGCCTCCTACGAGCAGTACTTC. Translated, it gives CASSLWGRASYEQYF.

The DNA of the CDR3 is TGCGCCACTCATACGAGGGTCCAAGATAGAGAGACCCAGTACTTC. This codes for CATHTRVQDRETQYF. The V call is TRBV10-2, the J call TRBJ2-5; TRBD2 might be the D (5 bases). Between the trimmed V and J ends, which lost 10 bases and 4 bases, there was a span of 22 bases. Germline V gives CDR1 WSHSY, CDR2 SAAADI. CDR3 size: 15 residues.

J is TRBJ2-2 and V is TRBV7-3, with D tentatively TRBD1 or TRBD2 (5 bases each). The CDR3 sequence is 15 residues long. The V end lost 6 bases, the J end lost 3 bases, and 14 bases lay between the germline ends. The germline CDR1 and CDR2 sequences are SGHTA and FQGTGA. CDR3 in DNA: TGTGCCAGCAGGCCGGGACCACGAGACACCGGGGAGCTGTTTTTT. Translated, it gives CASRPGPRDTGELFF.

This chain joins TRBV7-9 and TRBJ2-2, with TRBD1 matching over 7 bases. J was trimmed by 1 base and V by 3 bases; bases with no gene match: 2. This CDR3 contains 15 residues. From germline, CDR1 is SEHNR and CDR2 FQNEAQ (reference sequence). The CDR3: CASSFRTGNTGELFF. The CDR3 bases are TGTGCCAGCAGCTTCAGGACAGGGAACACCGGGGAGCTGTTTTTT.